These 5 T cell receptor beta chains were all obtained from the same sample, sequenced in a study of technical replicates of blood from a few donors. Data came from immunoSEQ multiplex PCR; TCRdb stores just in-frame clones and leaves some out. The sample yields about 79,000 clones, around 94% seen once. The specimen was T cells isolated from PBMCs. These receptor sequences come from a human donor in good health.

The CDR3 coding sequence is TGCGCCAGCAGTTTCGGGACTAGCGGGGTTGAGACCCAGTACTTC. This sequence encodes CASSFGTSGVETQYF. The chain has TRBV10-1 and TRBJ2-5, with 13 bases lining up with TRBD2. CDR1 and CDR2 from the germline V gene are WNHNN and SYGVQD (reference sequence). This CDR3 is built from 15 residues. The junction had 5 bases not matched to a gene; V was cut back by 5 bases and J by 5 bases.

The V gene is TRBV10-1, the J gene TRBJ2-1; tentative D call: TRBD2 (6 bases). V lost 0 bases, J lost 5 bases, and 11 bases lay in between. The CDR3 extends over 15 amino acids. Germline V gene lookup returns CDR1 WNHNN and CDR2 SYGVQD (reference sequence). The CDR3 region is CASSESLAPHNEQFF. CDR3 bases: TGCGCCAGCAGTGAGTCCCTAGCGCCTCACAATGAGCAGTTCTTC.

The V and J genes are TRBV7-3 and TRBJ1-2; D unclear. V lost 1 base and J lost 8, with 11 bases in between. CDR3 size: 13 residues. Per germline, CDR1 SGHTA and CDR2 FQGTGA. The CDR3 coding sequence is TGTGCCAGCAGCTTAAGGGTCGGAGAGGGCTACACCTTC. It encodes CASSLRVGEGYTF.

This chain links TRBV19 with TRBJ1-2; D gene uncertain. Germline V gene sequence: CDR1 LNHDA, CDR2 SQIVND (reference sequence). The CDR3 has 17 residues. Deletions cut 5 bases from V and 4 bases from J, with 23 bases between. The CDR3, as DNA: TGTGCCAGTAGTGTTTTGGCCCCCTCCCCCTCGATCTATGGCTACACCTTC. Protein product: CASSVLAPSPSIYGYTF.

The CDR3 nucleotides read TGCGCCAGCACGGGGTTTGAGTGGGAAGCAACTAATGAAAAACTGTTTTTT. Translation gives CASTGFEWEATNEKLFF. The chain is built from TRBV4-1 and TRBJ1-4; D is unresolved. CDR3 length: 17 amino acids. V lost 7 bases and J 0 bases, leaving 18 bases between the germline ends. CDR1 is MGHRA and CDR2 is YSYEKL in the germline V gene.